This TCR beta chain was recovered during a study of Graves' ophthalmopathy and Graves' hyperthyroidism. Study-level information: Being free of ophthalmopathy for 18 months of follow-up defined stable hyperthyroidism.

Concerning this clonotype: Its antigen is not known.

Points from the study as a whole: The 13-signature model separated ophthalmopathy from stable hyperthyroidism at around 86% sensitivity and 80% to 84% specificity.

TCR beta CDR3 amplification used RNA transcripts. HTBI primers were employed in first-round RT-PCR, then a second-round multiplex PCR followed. TCRdb analysed the multiplex PCR reads with MiXCR anew, one entry per CDR3 protein. This table has a few hundred thousand distinct CDR3 sequences, under 45% appearing once. Patients in the hyperthyroidism group, adults aged 18 to 65, were newly diagnosed, under 2 months' duration. Other autoimmune diseases, uncontrolled infections, pregnancy and lactation each led to patient exclusion. The CDR3 is 14 residues long. V shed 0 bases and J shed 7 bases, with 13 bases lying between them. CDR1 and CDR2 from the germline V gene are DFQATT and SNEGSKA (reference sequence).

The TCR was taken from an adult man with Graves' hyperthyroidism. What was sequenced was peripheral blood or thyroid tissue (not recorded which). The gene calls are TRBV20-1 and TRBJ1-3, with a possible D match to TRBD1 (6 bases). The chain's CDR3 is CSARDLGGGNTIYF. The CDR3, as DNA: TGCAGTGCTAGAGATCTGGGGGGCGGGAACACCATATATTTT.